This is a list of T cell receptor beta chains from one sample in a study of shared clonotypes between healthy human individuals. Only in-frame clones appear in the TCRdb table, and some are missing; sequencing was by immunoSEQ multiplex PCR. Of fewer than 800,000 clones listed, 92% are singletons. Sample: naive CD8+ T cells sorted from blood. The receptors stem from a man aged 25 to 40 in good health. CDR3s include the opening cysteine and the closing phenylalanine or tryptophan. D genes are given only for firm matches. Size is stated for part of the rows, as once, few or many counts, or as a class when the clone is expanded.

D: -
J: TRBJ2-7
size: -
V: TRBV27
DNA: TGTGCCAGCAGTTTATCGGCAGGTCCCTACGAGCAGTACTTC
CDR3: CASSLSAGPYEQYF

D: TRBD1
J: TRBJ2-7
size: -
V: TRBV27
DNA: TGTGCCAGCAGTCCACTAGGGGGCGGCTTCTACGAGCAGTACTTC
CDR3: CASSPLGGGFYEQYF

D: -
J: TRBJ2-7
size: -
V: TRBV5-1
DNA: TGCGCCAGCAGCTTGGATGTGCGAGTTGGGGGCATGGAGCAGTACTTC
CDR3: CASSLDVRVGGMEQYF

D: -
J: TRBJ1-1
size: -
V: TRBV5-1
DNA: TGCGCCAGCAAGCCCGACCTGAACACTGAAGCTTTCTTT
CDR3: CASKPDLNTEAFF

D: -
J: TRBJ2-2
size: once
V: TRBV13
DNA: TGTGCCAGCAGGGAAAATCCGGCCGGGGAGCTGTTTTTT
CDR3: CASRENPAGELFF

D: -
J: TRBJ2-7
size: -
V: TRBV27
DNA: TGTGCCAGCAGTTTCACAGGGTCCGGGGAGCAGTACTTC
CDR3: CASSFTGSGEQYF

D: TRBD1
J: TRBJ1-1
size: -
V: TRBV6-5
DNA: TGTGCCAGCAGGAAGGGACAGGGCACTGAAGCTTTCTTT
CDR3: CASRKGQGTEAFF

D: TRBD1
J: TRBJ2-7
size: -
V: TRBV10-3
DNA: TGTGCCATCAGTGAGCGACAGGGAATCTCCTACGAGCAGTACTTC
CDR3: CAISERQGISYEQYF

D: TRBD1
J: TRBJ1-2
size: -
V: TRBV11-2
DNA: TGTGCCAGCAGCTCCCGACAGGGGACTAACTATGGCTACACCTTC
CDR3: CASSSRQGTNYGYTF

D: -
J: TRBJ2-7
size: -
V: TRBV5-4
DNA: TGTGCCAGCAGCTTGGGGGCCGACTACGAGCAGTACTTC
CDR3: CASSLGADYEQYF

D: -
J: TRBJ1-2
size: once
V: TRBV6-6
DNA: TGTGCCAGCAGCGAACTCTATGGCTACACCTTC
CDR3: CASSELYGYTF

D: TRBD1
J: TRBJ2-5
size: -
V: TRBV30
DNA: TGTGCCTGGAGTGACCGGGACAGCCAAGAGACCCAGTACTTC
CDR3: CAWSDRDSQETQYF

D: -
J: TRBJ2-4
size: -
V: TRBV5-1
DNA: TGCGCCAGCAGCTTAGAACCGGCCAAAAACATTCAGTACTTC
CDR3: CASSLEPAKNIQYF

D: -
J: TRBJ2-3
size: -
V: TRBV11-2
DNA: TGTGCCAGCAGCCGGACAGTGAAGGCGCAGTATTTT
CDR3: CASSRTVKAQYF

D: -
J: TRBJ2-4
size: -
V: TRBV4-2
DNA: TGTGCCAGCAGCCAAGACCCAGGCCAGGCGGAAAACATTCAGTACTTC
CDR3: CASSQDPGQAENIQYF

D: -
J: TRBJ2-5
size: -
V: TRBV7-9
DNA: TGTGCCAGCAGCACGGCGAAGGGGGACCAGTACTTC
CDR3: CASSTAKGDQYF

D: TRBD2
J: TRBJ2-7
size: -
V: TRBV29-1
DNA: TGCAGCGTTGATCTAGCGGGCTCAGAAAGCTACGAGCAGTACTTC
CDR3: CSVDLAGSESYEQYF

D: -
J: TRBJ2-5
size: -
V: TRBV28
DNA: TGTGCCAGCAGTTCCCAAGAAGCGGGCACCCAAGAGACCCAGTACTTC
CDR3: CASSSQEAGTQETQYF

D: -
J: TRBJ2-2
size: -
V: TRBV4-1
DNA: TGCGCCAGCAGCCAAGGAGGTCGGGAGCTGTTTTTT
CDR3: CASSQGGRELFF

D: TRBD2
J: TRBJ2-1
size: -
V: TRBV7-8
DNA: TGTGCCAGCAGCCCCCCGGGGCGGGAGGGTTACAATGAGCAGTTCTTC
CDR3: CASSPPGREGYNEQFF

D: -
J: TRBJ2-5
size: many
V: TRBV4-3
DNA: TGCGCCAGCAGCCAAGTCGACAACCAAGAGACCCAGTACTTC
CDR3: CASSQVDNQETQYF

D: TRBD2
J: TRBJ2-1
size: -
V: TRBV30
DNA: TGTGCCTGGAGTGTAAAGCCTAGCGGGAGGGACAATGAGCAGTTCTTC
CDR3: CAWSVKPSGRDNEQFF

D: TRBD1
J: TRBJ2-7
size: -
V: TRBV27
DNA: TGTGCCAGCAGTGAGGACAGGGCACTCGAGCAGTACTTC
CDR3: CASSEDRALEQYF

D: TRBD2
J: TRBJ2-1
size: -
V: TRBV25-1
DNA: TGTGCCAGCAGTGTTGCGGGGACTAGCCACAATGAGCAGTTCTTC
CDR3: CASSVAGTSHNEQFF

D: TRBD2
J: TRBJ2-2
size: -
V: TRBV6-1
DNA: TGTGCCAGCAGTGAATCGGCCAGGACTAGTTCCGGGGAGCTGTTTTTT
CDR3: CASSESARTSSGELFF

D: TRBD1
J: TRBJ1-1
size: -
V: TRBV5-4
DNA: TGTGCCAGCAGCTCATCAGACAGGGCCCTAAAAGCTTTCTTT
CDR3: CASSSSDRALKAFF

D: -
J: TRBJ1-1
size: once
V: TRBV11-1
DNA: TGTGCCAGCAGACTCCCTGGAAACACTGAAGCTTTCTTT
CDR3: CASRLPGNTEAFF

D: -
J: TRBJ2-1
size: -
V: TRBV28
DNA: TGTGCCAGCAGTTCCGCCCCGTCATACGAGCAGTTCTTC
CDR3: CASSSAPSYEQFF

D: TRBD1
J: TRBJ1-2
size: -
V: TRBV7-9
DNA: TGTGCCAGCACCTTGGTAGACAGGGAATATGGCTACACCTTC
CDR3: CASTLVDREYGYTF

D: -
J: TRBJ2-1
size: -
V: TRBV27
DNA: TGTGCCAGCGGATACGGACTAAATGAGCAGTTCTTC
CDR3: CASGYGLNEQFF

D: TRBD1
J: TRBJ1-5
size: -
V: TRBV11-2
DNA: TGTGCCAGCAGCGTTGGACAGGTCGGGTATAATCAGCCCCAGCATTTT
CDR3: CASSVGQVGYNQPQHF

D: -
J: TRBJ2-2
size: -
V: TRBV5-4
DNA: TGTGCCAGCAGCTTGAGCGAGGCGAACACCGGGGAGCTGTTTTTT
CDR3: CASSLSEANTGELFF

D: -
J: TRBJ1-1
size: -
V: TRBV7-9
DNA: TGTGCCAGCAGCTTAAAGGTGAACACTGAAGCTTTCTTT
CDR3: CASSLKVNTEAFF

D: TRBD2
J: TRBJ2-5
size: -
V: TRBV7-2
DNA: TGTGCCAGCAGCTTCAACGCGGCGGGAGGGGGAGAGACCCAGTACTTC
CDR3: CASSFNAAGGGETQYF

D: -
J: TRBJ1-1
size: -
V: TRBV5-1
DNA: TGCGCCAGCAGCTCGGTCAAGGGACCGGCTAGGGGAGGAAACACTGAAGCTTTCTTT
CDR3: CASSSVKGPARGGNTEAFF

D: -
J: TRBJ2-7
size: -
V: TRBV2
DNA: TGTGCCAGCAGTGATTACCACGAGCAGTACTTC
CDR3: CASSDYHEQYF

D: -
J: TRBJ1-5
size: -
V: TRBV2
DNA: TGTGCCAGCAGTGAATACGGTACTGGGATGGGCCAGCATTTT
CDR3: CASSEYGTGMGQHF

D: -
J: TRBJ2-7
size: -
V: TRBV7-2
DNA: TGTGCCAGCAGCCAGACACTTACGACCTACGAGCAGTACTTC
CDR3: CASSQTLTTYEQYF

D: -
J: TRBJ2-2
size: once
V: TRBV7-8
DNA: TGTGCCAGCAGAGAGACGGCCGGGGAGCTGTTTTTT
CDR3: CASRETAGELFF

D: TRBD1
J: TRBJ1-1
size: -
V: TRBV4-2
DNA: TGTGCCAGCAGCCAAGAAGGACAGGGCACTGAAGCTTTCTTT
CDR3: CASSQEGQGTEAFF

D: -
J: TRBJ1-4
size: -
V: TRBV13
DNA: TGTGCCAGCAGCGTCCAGGGGACGAGCGAAAAACTGTTTTTT
CDR3: CASSVQGTSEKLFF

D: -
J: TRBJ2-7
size: -
V: TRBV27
DNA: TGTGCCAGCAGGCGAGAGAGCTACGAGCAGTACTTC
CDR3: CASRRESYEQYF

D: -
J: TRBJ1-1
size: -
V: TRBV7-8
DNA: TGTGCCAGCAGCTGGGAGGAAACTGAAGCTTTCTTT
CDR3: CASSWEETEAFF

D: -
J: TRBJ2-5
size: -
V: TRBV5-4
DNA: TGTGCCAGCAGCTTGGCCGCAGGTTCAGAGACCCAGTACTTC
CDR3: CASSLAAGSETQYF

D: -
J: TRBJ2-7
size: -
V: TRBV19
DNA: TGTGCCAGTAGTATGACCGCCTACGAGCAGTACTTC
CDR3: CASSMTAYEQYF

D: -
J: TRBJ2-1
size: -
V: TRBV5-1
DNA: TGCGCCAGCAGGGGGGAAGGGAGTTACTACAATGAGCAGTTCTTC
CDR3: CASRGEGSYYNEQFF

D: -
J: TRBJ2-7
size: -
V: TRBV10-3
DNA: TGTGCCATCAGTGAGTCGATGGGGACCTACTACGAGCAGTACTTC
CDR3: CAISESMGTYYEQYF

D: -
J: TRBJ2-7
size: -
V: TRBV18
DNA: TGTGCCAGCTCACCACCCGAGGGTCGCTACGAGCAGTACTTC
CDR3: CASSPPEGRYEQYF

D: -
J: TRBJ2-2
size: -
V: TRBV5-1
DNA: TGCGCCAGCAGCTTTTTAGTTGGTCAGGCGAACACCGGGGAGCTGTTTTTT
CDR3: CASSFLVGQANTGELFF

D: TRBD2
J: TRBJ2-3
size: -
V: TRBV4-1
DNA: TGCGCCAGCAGCACGCGGGGGGGCGGTAGCACAGATACGCAGTATTTT
CDR3: CASSTRGGGSTDTQYF